A selection of T cell receptor beta chains follows, all from one sample in a study of shared clonotypes between healthy human individuals. Sequencing was performed with immunoSEQ multiplex PCR; in TCRdb, only in-frame clones are kept and a portion is missing. There are a few million clones in the sample; approximately 93% occur only once, and under 0.45% lies in the top ten. The sequenced sample consisted of naive CD4+ T cells from PBMCs. Source of these receptors: a man between 18 and 29 years old in good health. Some clones in this sample may be carry-over from other donors' samples. CDR3s include the opening cysteine and the closing phenylalanine or tryptophan. The D gene is left open where the match is weak. Clone size is given for some rows only: seen once, a few or many times, or a class if the clone is expanded.

D gene	V gene	clone size	J gene	CDR3 DNA	CDR3 protein
NA	TRBV6-1	NA	TRBJ2-3	TGTGCCAGCCTACTATCAGGCACAGATACGCAGTATTTT	CASLLSGTDTQYF
NA	TRBV5-1	NA	TRBJ2-1	TGCGCCAGCAGCTCAGGGGGGACTTCTGAGCAGTTCTTC	CASSSGGTSEQFF
NA	TRBV18	NA	TRBJ2-7	TGTGCCAGCTCAGCCCTACTTTTTTACGAGCAGTACTTC	CASSALLFYEQYF
NA	TRBV25-1	NA	TRBJ1-2	TGTGCCAGCAGTGGTGCTGCGTACTATGGCTACACCTTC	CASSGAAYYGYTF
TRBD2	TRBV28	NA	TRBJ2-7	TGTGCCAGCAGTTTACGCGGGACTAGCGGGAGTATCTACGAGCAGTACTTC	CASSLRGTSGSIYEQYF
NA	TRBV28	NA	TRBJ1-3	TGTGCCAGCAGCGGGGGAGGGTCCGTCTCTGGAAACACCATATATTTT	CASSGGGSVSGNTIYF
NA	TRBV5-8	NA	TRBJ2-5	TGTGCCAGCAGCTTGCCTCCTTATAACGTGGAGACCCAGTACTTC	CASSLPPYNVETQYF
TRBD2	TRBV2	NA	TRBJ2-1	TGTGCCAGCAGCCATAATCTAGCGGGCACCTACAATGAGCAGTTCTTC	CASSHNLAGTYNEQFF
TRBD2	TRBV5-6	NA	TRBJ2-3	TGTGCCAGCAGCCCGGGACTAGCGGGAGCGCGCACAGATACGCAGTATTTT	CASSPGLAGARTDTQYF
TRBD1	TRBV5-4	NA	TRBJ1-4	TGTGCCAGCAGCTCCGGAGGGGGCATGGGTGAAAAACTGTTTTTT	CASSSGGGMGEKLFF
NA	TRBV9	NA	TRBJ2-6	TGTGCCAGCAGCGTAAACAGAGTAAACAACGTCCTGACTTTC	CASSVNRVNNVLTF
NA	TRBV5-1	NA	TRBJ2-3	TGCGCCAGCAGCCACCCTCCCGGGCGGGGTAGGGCAGATACGCAGTATTTT	CASSHPPGRGRADTQYF
TRBD1	TRBV6-5	once	TRBJ2-7	TGTGCCAGCAGTTACCGAGACAGGGGCTCCTACGAGCAGTACTTC	CASSYRDRGSYEQYF
TRBD1	TRBV18	NA	TRBJ1-4	TGTGCCAGCTCACCATACCGGGACAGCGTTATCGGTGAAAAACTGTTTTTT	CASSPYRDSVIGEKLFF
NA	TRBV19	NA	TRBJ1-5	TGTGCCACCGCACCGGGATTCAATAGCAATCAGCCCCAGCATTTT	CATAPGFNSNQPQHF
TRBD1	TRBV7-6	NA	TRBJ1-5	TGTGCCAGCAGCCCGGGACAGGGCCTTAGCAATCAGCCCCAGCATTTT	CASSPGQGLSNQPQHF
TRBD1	TRBV2	NA	TRBJ2-7	TGTGCCAGCAGTGAAGATAGACTAGGGACAGGGAGATTCGTGTACTTC	CASSEDRLGTGRFVYF
NA	TRBV10-3	NA	TRBJ2-7	TGTGCCATCAGTGGCGGCCTGGGGGCCTACGAGCAGTACTTC	CAISGGLGAYEQYF
TRBD2	TRBV9	NA	TRBJ2-1	TGTGCCAGCAGCCCAAGAACGGGGCGGGAGACCGCGAGCTCCTACAATGAGCAGTTCTTC	CASSPRTGRETASSYNEQFF
TRBD1	TRBV18	NA	TRBJ2-7	TGTGCCAGCTCACTACGCATGGGACAGGGTAATGGGTCCTACGAGCAGTACTTC	CASSLRMGQGNGSYEQYF
NA	TRBV11-2	NA	TRBJ2-3	TGTGCCAGCAGCTCCTACACAGATACGCAGTATTTT	CASSSYTDTQYF
NA	TRBV10-3	NA	TRBJ1-3	TGTGCCATCAGTGAGTTGGGACGGGCGGGAACTCTTGGAAACACCATATATTTT	CAISELGRAGTLGNTIYF
NA	TRBV2	NA	TRBJ2-2	TGTGCCAGCACAGTACAGGATTTAAAAACCGGGGAGCTGTTTTTT	CASTVQDLKTGELFF
NA	TRBV5-3	NA	TRBJ1-1	TGTGCCAGCAGCTTGGTTCAACGGAACACTGAAGCTTTCTTT	CASSLVQRNTEAFF
NA	TRBV27	NA	TRBJ1-5	TGTGCCAGCAGTTTATACGGGCGGTGGCAGCCCCAGCATTTT	CASSLYGRWQPQHF
NA	TRBV12-5	NA	TRBJ1-5	TGTGCTAGTGGTTTCAACCAGGGAAGAGGAGATCAGCCCCAGCATTTT	CASGFNQGRGDQPQHF
NA	TRBV2	NA	TRBJ1-1	TGTGCCAGCAGTGAAGGGCCGAGAGAGGACACTGAAGCTTTCTTT	CASSEGPREDTEAFF
TRBD1	TRBV7-2	NA	TRBJ2-7	TGTGCCAGCAGCTCCGGGGGACAGGGCAAGCGGTACTTC	CASSSGGQGKRYF
TRBD2	TRBV7-9	NA	TRBJ2-3	TGTGCCAGCAGCGCGGGGGGTGCGGGAGCCACAGATACGCAGTATTTT	CASSAGGAGATDTQYF
NA	TRBV5-1	NA	TRBJ2-1	TGCGCCAGCAGCTTGTACGGTAGCGCGGATGAGCAGTTCTTC	CASSLYGSADEQFF
NA	TRBV19	once	TRBJ2-6	TGTGCCAGTAGACCACCGGGACGCGACTCTGGGGCCAACGTCCTGACTTTC	CASRPPGRDSGANVLTF
NA	TRBV7-9	NA	TRBJ1-4	TGTGCCAGCAGCTCGTTGCGGGGACTGAGTGAAAAACTGTTTTTT	CASSSLRGLSEKLFF
NA	TRBV5-1	once	TRBJ2-7	TGCGCCAGCAGCTTGGGCACAGGGCCCGCCTACGAGCAGTACTTC	CASSLGTGPAYEQYF
TRBD2	TRBV5-1	NA	TRBJ2-3	TGCGCCAGCAGTCGCTCCGGGACTAGCGGGAATACGCAGTATTTT	CASSRSGTSGNTQYF
TRBD1	TRBV4-1	NA	TRBJ1-1	TGCGCCAGCAGCCGACAGGGGGAGAACACTGAAGCTTTCTTT	CASSRQGENTEAFF
NA	TRBV6-5	NA	TRBJ1-1	TGTGCCAGCAGTCTGACAGAAACGCATGAAGCTTTCTTT	CASSLTETHEAFF
TRBD2	TRBV5-1	NA	TRBJ2-7	TGCGCCAGCAGCTTGGAGCTAGCGGGCCTCTACGAGCAGTACTTC	CASSLELAGLYEQYF
NA	TRBV28	NA	TRBJ1-3	TGTGCCATCGCTTCCGGACACCACTCTGGAAACACCATATATTTT	CAIASGHHSGNTIYF
TRBD1	TRBV7-3	NA	TRBJ2-3	TGTGCCAGCAGCTGGGACAGGGGAGTAGATACGCAGTATTTT	CASSWDRGVDTQYF
NA	TRBV5-6	NA	TRBJ1-1	TGTGCCAGCAGCTTGGTGAACAGGGAGGGCACTGAAGCTTTCTTT	CASSLVNREGTEAFF
NA	TRBV29-1	once	TRBJ1-2	TGCAGCGTGACGGGGGTAAATGGCTACACCTTC	CSVTGVNGYTF
TRBD2	TRBV18	NA	TRBJ2-1	TGTGCCAGCTCACCACTTGCTAGCGGGAACTACAATGAGCAGTTCTTC	CASSPLASGNYNEQFF
NA	TRBV23-1	NA	TRBJ2-7	TGCGCCAACTACCCCTCCGGGATCAATTACGAGCAGTACTTC	CANYPSGINYEQYF
TRBD1	TRBV29-1	once	TRBJ2-7	TGCAGCGTTCTACCGGGACAGGGCACCTACGAGCAGTACTTC	CSVLPGQGTYEQYF
NA	TRBV5-1	NA	TRBJ2-3	TGCGCCAGCAGCCCGGGACGGACAACGGAAGATACGCAGTATTTT	CASSPGRTTEDTQYF
NA	TRBV5-6	once	TRBJ1-3	TGTGCCAGCAGCTTTATTGGGGCTGGAAACACCATATATTTT	CASSFIGAGNTIYF